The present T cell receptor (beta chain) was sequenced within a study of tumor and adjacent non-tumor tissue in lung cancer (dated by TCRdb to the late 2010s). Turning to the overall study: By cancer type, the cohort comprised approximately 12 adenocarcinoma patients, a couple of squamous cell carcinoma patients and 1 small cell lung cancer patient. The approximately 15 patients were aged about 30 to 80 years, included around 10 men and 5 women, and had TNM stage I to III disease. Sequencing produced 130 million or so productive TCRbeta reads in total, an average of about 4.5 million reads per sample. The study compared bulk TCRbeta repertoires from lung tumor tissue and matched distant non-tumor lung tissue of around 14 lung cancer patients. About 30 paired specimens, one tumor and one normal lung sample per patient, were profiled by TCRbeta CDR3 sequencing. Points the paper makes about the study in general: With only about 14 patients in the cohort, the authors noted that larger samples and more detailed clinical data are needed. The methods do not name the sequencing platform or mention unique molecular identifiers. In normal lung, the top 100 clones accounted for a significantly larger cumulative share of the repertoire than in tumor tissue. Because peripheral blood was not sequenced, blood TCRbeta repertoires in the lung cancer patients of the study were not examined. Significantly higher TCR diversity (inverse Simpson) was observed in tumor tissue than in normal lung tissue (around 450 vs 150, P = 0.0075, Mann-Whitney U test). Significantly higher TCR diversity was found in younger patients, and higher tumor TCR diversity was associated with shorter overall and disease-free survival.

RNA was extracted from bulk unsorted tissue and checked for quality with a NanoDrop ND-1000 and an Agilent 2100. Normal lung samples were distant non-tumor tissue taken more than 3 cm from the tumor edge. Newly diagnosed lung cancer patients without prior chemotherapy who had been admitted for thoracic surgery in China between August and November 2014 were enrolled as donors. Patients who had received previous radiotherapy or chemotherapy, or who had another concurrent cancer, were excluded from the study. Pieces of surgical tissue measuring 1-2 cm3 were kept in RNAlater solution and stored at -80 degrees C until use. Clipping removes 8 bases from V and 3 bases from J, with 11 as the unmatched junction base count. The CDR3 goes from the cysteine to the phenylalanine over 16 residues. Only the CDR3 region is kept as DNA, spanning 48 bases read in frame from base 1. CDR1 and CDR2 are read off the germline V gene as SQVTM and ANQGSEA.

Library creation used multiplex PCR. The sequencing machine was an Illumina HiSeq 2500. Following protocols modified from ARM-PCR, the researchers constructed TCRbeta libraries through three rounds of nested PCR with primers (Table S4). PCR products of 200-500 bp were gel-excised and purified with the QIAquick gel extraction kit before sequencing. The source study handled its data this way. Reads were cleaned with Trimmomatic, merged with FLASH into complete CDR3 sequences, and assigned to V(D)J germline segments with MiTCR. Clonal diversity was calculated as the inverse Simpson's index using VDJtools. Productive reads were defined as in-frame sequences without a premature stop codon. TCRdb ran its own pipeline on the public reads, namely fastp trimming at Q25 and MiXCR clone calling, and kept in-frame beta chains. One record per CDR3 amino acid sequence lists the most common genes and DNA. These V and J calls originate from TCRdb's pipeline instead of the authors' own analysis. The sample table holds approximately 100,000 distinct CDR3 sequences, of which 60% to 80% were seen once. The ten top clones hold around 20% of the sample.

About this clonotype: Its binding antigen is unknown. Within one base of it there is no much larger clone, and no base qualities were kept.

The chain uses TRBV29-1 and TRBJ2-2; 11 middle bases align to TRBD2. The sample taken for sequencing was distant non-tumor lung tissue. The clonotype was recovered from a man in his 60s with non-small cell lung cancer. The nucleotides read TGCAGCATGTATGGGACTAGCGGAACGCACACCGGGGAGCTGTTTTTT. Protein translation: CSMYGTSGTHTGELFF.